The source of this T cell receptor beta chain is a study of T cell responses to AZD1222 COVID-19 vaccine. Study-wide results and caveats: Once two AZD1222 doses were given, Spike-specific TCR breadth and depth went up. The study identified only a handful of AZD1222 recipients as seropositive at baseline. Donors skewed white British and female; clonal diversity was possibly underestimated. Vaccine-associated CD4 TCRs spanned spike, dominant at 160-218 and 743-854.

To note about this clone: What it binds is unknown.

Trimming stripped 0 bases from V and 2 bases from J, with 11 bases between. Germline values: CDR1 MGHRA, CDR2 YSYEKL. The CDR3 sequence is 15 residues long. TCRdb keeps only in-frame clones here, not all; method: immunoSEQ multiplex PCR. This table holds approximately 140,000 clones, 92% found once. Material: peripheral blood, obtained 28 days after the second AZD1222 dose. The sequence came from an adult who received the AZD1222 COVID-19 vaccine. V is TRBV4-1 and J is TRBJ2-7; D ambiguous. CDR3 DNA: TGCGCCAGCAGCCAAGATCGGGTCTCAACCTACGAGCAGTACTTC. It translates to CASSQDRVSTYEQYF.